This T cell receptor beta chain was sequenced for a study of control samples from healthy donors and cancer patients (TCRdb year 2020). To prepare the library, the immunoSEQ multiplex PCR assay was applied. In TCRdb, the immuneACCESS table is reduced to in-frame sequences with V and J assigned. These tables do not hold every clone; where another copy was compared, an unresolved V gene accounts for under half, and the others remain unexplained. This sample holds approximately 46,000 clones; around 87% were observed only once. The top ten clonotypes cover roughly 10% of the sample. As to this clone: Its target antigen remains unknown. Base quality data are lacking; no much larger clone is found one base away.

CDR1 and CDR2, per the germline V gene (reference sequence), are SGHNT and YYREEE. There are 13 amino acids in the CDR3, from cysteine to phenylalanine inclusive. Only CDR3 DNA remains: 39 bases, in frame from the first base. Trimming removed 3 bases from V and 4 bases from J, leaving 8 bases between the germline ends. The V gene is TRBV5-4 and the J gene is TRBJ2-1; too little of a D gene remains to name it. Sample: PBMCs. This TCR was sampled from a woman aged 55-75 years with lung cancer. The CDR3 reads CASSSTAYNEQFF. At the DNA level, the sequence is TGTGCCAGCAGCTCGACTGCGTACAATGAGCAGTTCTTC.